The 8 T cell receptor beta chains in this list originate from one sample, sequenced in a study of T cells in Graves' hyperthyroidism and ophthalmopathy. TCR beta CDR3 region amplification was performed from RNA transcripts. HTBI primers were employed in a first-round RT-PCR of the TCR CDR3. Via MiXCR, TCRdb re-called the multiplex PCR reads, giving one row per CDR3 protein. The profile shows over 150,000 distinct CDR3 sequences, roughly a sixth of them singletons. Specimen: blood. The receptors shown here come from a woman aged 50 to 60 with Graves' hyperthyroidism.

The chain couples TRBV7-3 to TRBJ2-2; D is perhaps TRBD2 (5 bases). V lost 4 bases and J lost 6, with 6 bases in between. This CDR3 contains 12 residues. Germline V gene sequence: CDR1 SGHTA, CDR2 FQGTGA. The CDR3 nucleotides are TGTGCCAGCAGCTCCGGGGCCGGGGAGCTGTTTTTT. Encoded protein: CASSSGAGELFF.

This clonotype was observed at least ten times. The gene calls are TRBV20-1 and TRBJ2-3; D remains ambiguous. Germline V CDR1 and CDR2: DFQATT, SNEGSKA (reference sequence). The CDR3 is 15 amino acids. The V end was cut by 3 bases, the J end by 2 bases, with 15 bases between. The DNA of the CDR3 is TGCAGTGCTAGTGAGGCCGCCTCGTACACAGATACGCAGTATTTT. Protein: CSASEAASYTDTQYF.

This clonotype is a singleton in its sample. V and J are TRBV4-1 and TRBJ1-5; D ambiguous. V was clipped by 4 bases and J by 5 bases, with 15 bases between them. CDR1 and CDR2 (germline): MGHRA, YSYEKL. The CDR3 loop spans 15 amino acids. CDR3 sequence reads: CASSRLPSGDQPQHF. The CDR3, as DNA: TGCGCCAGCAGCCGCCTTCCATCCGGTGATCAGCCCCAGCATTTT.

This clonotype was seen repeatedly, ten times or more. The V call is TRBV12-3 or TRBV12-4, the J call TRBJ2-5, with D possibly TRBD1 on 6 matching bases. V was pared by 6 bases and J by 4 bases, with 15 bases between. This CDR3 has 14 residues. The CDR3 region is CASSPEGVTETQYF. The CDR3 nucleotides read TGTGCCAGCAGCCCAGAGGGGGTTACAGAGACCCAGTACTTC.

This clonotype was seen many times. The chain couples TRBV9 to TRBJ2-3; the D gene is possibly TRBD1 (5 bases). CDR1 and CDR2 from the germline V gene are SGDLS and YYNGEE. This CDR3 spans 16 amino acids. V was clipped by 0 bases and J by 0 bases, with 11 bases between them. The CDR3 DNA follows: TGTGCCAGCAGCGTAGCTACAGGCATTAGCACAGATACGCAGTATTTT. It specifies CASSVATGISTDTQYF.

This clonotype occurred many times. The chain uses TRBV12-5 and TRBJ1-5; D not resolved. The CDR3 is 16 amino acids. The germline gives CDR1 LGHNT, CDR2 FRNRAP. Trimming pared 5 bases from V and 0 bases from J, leaving 14 bases between. The CDR3 region is CASGPAPPYSNQPQHF. DNA for the CDR3: TGTGCTAGTGGTCCCGCGCCGCCCTATAGCAATCAGCCCCAGCATTTT.

Only a few counts were recorded for this clonotype. This chain uses TRBV7-2 with TRBJ2-7; possible D gene TRBD2, 5 bases. The length of the CDR3 is 15 residues. In germline, CDR1 is SGHTA, CDR2 FQGNSA. With 5 bases removed from V and 2 bases from J, the gap between germline ends came to 16 bases. Written as DNA, the CDR3 is TGTGCCAGCAGCCTAAAAGGCGGAGGCCCCTACGAGCAGTACTTC. Its protein is CASSLKGGGPYEQYF.

The rearrangement uses TRBV28 and TRBJ2-7; a possible D gene is TRBD2 (5 bases). Trimming took off 6 bases at V and 0 bases at J, with 12 bases between the two ends. Germline CDR1 is MDHEN and CDR2 is SYDVKM. This CDR3 has 14 amino acids. The CDR3 loop is CASSKRALSYEQYF. The DNA for the CDR3 is TGTGCCAGCAGCAAGAGGGCTCTCTCCTACGAGCAGTACTTC.